This is a list of T cell receptor beta chains from one sample in a study of blood T cell repertoires in COVID-19. Clones were read by immunoSEQ multiplex PCR, and TCRdb kept only the in-frame ones, dropping some. The sample yields about 100,000 clones, approximately 90% seen once. Sequenced input: peripheral blood. Receptors were obtained from a man between 45 and 60 years old with active COVID-19. Both conserved end residues are trimmed from each CDR3. Fields, in order: D gene, V gene, J gene, clone size, CDR3 protein. The D gene is left open where the match is weak. Rows give clone size only sometimes, using once, few, many, or a class for an expanded clone.

d_gene: TRBD2; v_gene: TRBV7-2; j_gene: TRBJ2-3; abundance: NA; CDR3aa: ASSSGLAGGPGDTQY
d_gene: TRBD1; v_gene: TRBV20-1; j_gene: TRBJ1-1; abundance: NA; CDR3aa: SASRTGETEAF
d_gene: NA; v_gene: TRBV7-8; j_gene: TRBJ2-4; abundance: NA; CDR3aa: ASSSQAKNIQY
d_gene: TRBD2; v_gene: TRBV19; j_gene: TRBJ2-7; abundance: NA; CDR3aa: ASSMVSGGLISYEQY
d_gene: NA; v_gene: TRBV19; j_gene: TRBJ1-2; abundance: NA; CDR3aa: ASSIDRLNYGYT
d_gene: TRBD2; v_gene: TRBV29-1; j_gene: TRBJ2-1; abundance: NA; CDR3aa: SVANGGAYEQF
d_gene: NA; v_gene: TRBV18; j_gene: TRBJ2-6; abundance: NA; CDR3aa: ASSPTPTGTNSGANVLT
d_gene: TRBD1; v_gene: TRBV2; j_gene: TRBJ1-6; abundance: NA; CDR3aa: ASSGQGNNSPLH
d_gene: NA; v_gene: TRBV7-7; j_gene: TRBJ2-5; abundance: NA; CDR3aa: ASSKGWGDQETQY
d_gene: TRBD1; v_gene: TRBV3-1/TRBV3-2; j_gene: TRBJ1-2; abundance: NA; CDR3aa: ASSQSGQYYGYT
d_gene: NA; v_gene: TRBV10-3; j_gene: TRBJ2-7; abundance: NA; CDR3aa: AITRYEQY
d_gene: TRBD1; v_gene: TRBV5-1; j_gene: TRBJ1-4; abundance: NA; CDR3aa: ASSPDRGHEKLF
d_gene: NA; v_gene: TRBV4-2; j_gene: TRBJ1-1; abundance: NA; CDR3aa: ASSQDHRMNTEAF
d_gene: NA; v_gene: TRBV6-2/TRBV6-3; j_gene: TRBJ1-2; abundance: NA; CDR3aa: ASSRGPANGYT
d_gene: NA; v_gene: TRBV7-6; j_gene: TRBJ2-3; abundance: once; CDR3aa: ASSLFSRSSTDTQY
d_gene: NA; v_gene: TRBV7-2; j_gene: TRBJ2-7; abundance: NA; CDR3aa: ASSLAGGGASYEQY
d_gene: TRBD2; v_gene: TRBV11-1; j_gene: TRBJ2-3; abundance: once; CDR3aa: ASSFLTSGGADTQY
d_gene: TRBD1; v_gene: TRBV4-1; j_gene: TRBJ2-5; abundance: NA; CDR3aa: ASSQAAGTGGTQY
d_gene: NA; v_gene: TRBV7-8; j_gene: TRBJ1-5; abundance: medium-sized; CDR3aa: ASSLEGYGEPQH
d_gene: NA; v_gene: TRBV12-5; j_gene: TRBJ1-1; abundance: NA; CDR3aa: ASGKTRGTEAF
d_gene: NA; v_gene: TRBV7-2; j_gene: TRBJ2-5; abundance: NA; CDR3aa: ASSLIREETQY
d_gene: NA; v_gene: TRBV3-1/TRBV3-2; j_gene: TRBJ2-7; abundance: NA; CDR3aa: ASSPLGGITYEQY
d_gene: NA; v_gene: TRBV29-1; j_gene: TRBJ1-1; abundance: NA; CDR3aa: SVEEWGVGVVF
d_gene: TRBD1; v_gene: TRBV10-3; j_gene: TRBJ2-3; abundance: NA; CDR3aa: AISEQGGNTDTQY
d_gene: NA; v_gene: TRBV12-3/TRBV12-4; j_gene: TRBJ2-7; abundance: few; CDR3aa: ASSFDTGYEQY
d_gene: TRBD2; v_gene: TRBV12-5; j_gene: TRBJ2-4; abundance: NA; CDR3aa: ASGLALGGGAKNIQY
d_gene: TRBD1; v_gene: TRBV6-6; j_gene: TRBJ2-1; abundance: NA; CDR3aa: ASSPQGDEQF
d_gene: NA; v_gene: TRBV28; j_gene: TRBJ1-5; abundance: NA; CDR3aa: ASSLGWGTQPQH
d_gene: TRBD1; v_gene: TRBV7-2; j_gene: TRBJ2-7; abundance: NA; CDR3aa: ASRPGTGGLYEQY
d_gene: TRBD1; v_gene: TRBV5-1; j_gene: TRBJ2-7; abundance: NA; CDR3aa: ASSLASGQGISYEQY
d_gene: NA; v_gene: TRBV19; j_gene: TRBJ1-6; abundance: NA; CDR3aa: ASSIRGGSPLH
d_gene: NA; v_gene: TRBV5-4; j_gene: TRBJ1-3; abundance: NA; CDR3aa: ASSFSERNTIY
d_gene: TRBD1; v_gene: TRBV9; j_gene: TRBJ2-7; abundance: NA; CDR3aa: ASSLWTGEGEQY
d_gene: TRBD1; v_gene: TRBV4-1; j_gene: TRBJ2-7; abundance: NA; CDR3aa: ASSDPGEGASYEQY
d_gene: NA; v_gene: TRBV21-1; j_gene: TRBJ1-4; abundance: NA; CDR3aa: ASSRRTGPATNEKLF
d_gene: TRBD1; v_gene: TRBV7-9; j_gene: TRBJ1-6; abundance: NA; CDR3aa: ASSSGTENSPLH
d_gene: NA; v_gene: TRBV7-2; j_gene: TRBJ1-3; abundance: NA; CDR3aa: ASSKGRTPGNTIY